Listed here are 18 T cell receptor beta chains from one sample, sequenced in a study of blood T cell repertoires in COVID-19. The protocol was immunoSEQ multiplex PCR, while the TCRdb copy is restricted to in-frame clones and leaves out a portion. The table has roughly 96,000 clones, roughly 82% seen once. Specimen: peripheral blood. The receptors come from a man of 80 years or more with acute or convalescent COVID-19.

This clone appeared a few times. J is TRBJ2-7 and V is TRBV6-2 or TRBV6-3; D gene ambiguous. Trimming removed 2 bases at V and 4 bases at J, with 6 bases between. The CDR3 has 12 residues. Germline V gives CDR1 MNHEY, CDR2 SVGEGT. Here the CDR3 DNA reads TGTGCCAGCAGTTACGAAGCGTACGAGCAGTACTTC. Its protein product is CASSYEAYEQYF.

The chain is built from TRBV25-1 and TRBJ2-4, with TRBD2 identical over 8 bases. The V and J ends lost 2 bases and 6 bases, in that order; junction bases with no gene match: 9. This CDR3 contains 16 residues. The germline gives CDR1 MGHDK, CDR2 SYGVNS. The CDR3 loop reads CASSEGGGGSANIQYF. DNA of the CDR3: TGTGCCAGCAGTGAAGGCGGCGGGGGGTCCGCAAACATTCAGTACTTC.

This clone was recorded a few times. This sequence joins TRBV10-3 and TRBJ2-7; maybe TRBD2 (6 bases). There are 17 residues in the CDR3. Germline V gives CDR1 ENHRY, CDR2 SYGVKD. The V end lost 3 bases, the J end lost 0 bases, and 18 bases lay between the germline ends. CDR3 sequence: CAISDFGAGRVSYEQYF. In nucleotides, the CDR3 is TGTGCCATCAGTGATTTTGGTGCGGGGAGAGTCTCCTACGAGCAGTACTTC.

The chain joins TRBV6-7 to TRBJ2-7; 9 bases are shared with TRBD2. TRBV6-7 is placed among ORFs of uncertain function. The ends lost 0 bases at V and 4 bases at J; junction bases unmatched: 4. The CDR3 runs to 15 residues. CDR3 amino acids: CASSYSAGGLYEQYF. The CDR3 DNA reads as TGTGCCAGCAGTTACTCGGCGGGAGGGCTTTACGAGCAGTACTTC.

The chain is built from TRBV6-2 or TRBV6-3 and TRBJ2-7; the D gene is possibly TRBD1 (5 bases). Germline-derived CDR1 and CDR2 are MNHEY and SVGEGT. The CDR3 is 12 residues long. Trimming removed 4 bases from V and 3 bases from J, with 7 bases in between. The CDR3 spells CASSSDIYEQYF. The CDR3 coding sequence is TGTGCCAGCAGTTCGGACATCTACGAGCAGTACTTC.

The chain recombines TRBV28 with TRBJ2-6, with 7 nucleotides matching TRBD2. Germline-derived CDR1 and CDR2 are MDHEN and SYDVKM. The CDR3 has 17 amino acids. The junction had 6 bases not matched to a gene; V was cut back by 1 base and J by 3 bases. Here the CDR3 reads CASSLFSGGIGANVLTF. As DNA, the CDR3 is TGTGCCAGCAGTTTATTTTCGGGAGGTATTGGGGCCAACGTCCTGACTTTC. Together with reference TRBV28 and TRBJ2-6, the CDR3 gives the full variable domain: DVKVTQSSRYLVKRTGEKVFLECVQDMDHENMFWYRQDPGLGLRLIYFSYDVKMKEKGDIPEGYSVSREKKERFSLILESASTNQTSMYLCASSLFSGGIGANVLTFGAGSRLTVL.

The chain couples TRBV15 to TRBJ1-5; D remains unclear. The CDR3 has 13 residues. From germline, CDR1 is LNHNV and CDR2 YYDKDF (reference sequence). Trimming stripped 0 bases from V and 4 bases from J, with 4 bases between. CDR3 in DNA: TGTGCCACCAGCAGAGATAGAAATCAGCCCCAGCATTTT. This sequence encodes CATSRDRNQPQHF.

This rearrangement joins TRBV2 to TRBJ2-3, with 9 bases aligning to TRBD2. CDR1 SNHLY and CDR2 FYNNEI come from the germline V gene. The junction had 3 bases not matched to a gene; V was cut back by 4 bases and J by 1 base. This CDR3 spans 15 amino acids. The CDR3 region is CASSGLAGGTDTQYF. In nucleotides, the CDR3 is TGTGCCAGCAGTGGCTTAGCGGGGGGCACAGATACGCAGTATTTT.

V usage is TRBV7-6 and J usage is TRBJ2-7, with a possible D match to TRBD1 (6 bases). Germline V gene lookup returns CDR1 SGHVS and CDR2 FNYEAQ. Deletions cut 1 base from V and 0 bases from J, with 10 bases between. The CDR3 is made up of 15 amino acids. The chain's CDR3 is CASSLERGSSYEQYF. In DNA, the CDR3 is TGTGCCAGCAGCTTAGAGAGGGGGAGCTCCTACGAGCAGTACTTC.

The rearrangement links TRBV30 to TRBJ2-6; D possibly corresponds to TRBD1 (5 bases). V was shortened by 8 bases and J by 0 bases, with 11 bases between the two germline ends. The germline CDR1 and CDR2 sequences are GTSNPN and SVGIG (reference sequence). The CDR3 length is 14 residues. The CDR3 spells CASTTGSGANVLTF. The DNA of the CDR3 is TGTGCCAGTACTACAGGCTCTGGGGCCAACGTCCTGACTTTC.

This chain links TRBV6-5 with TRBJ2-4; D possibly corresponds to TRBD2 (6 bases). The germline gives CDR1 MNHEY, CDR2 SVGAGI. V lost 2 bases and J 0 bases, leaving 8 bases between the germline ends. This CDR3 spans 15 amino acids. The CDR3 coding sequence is TGTGCCAGCAGTTACGTGCGGGAAGCCAAAAACATTCAGTACTTC. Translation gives CASSYVREAKNIQYF.

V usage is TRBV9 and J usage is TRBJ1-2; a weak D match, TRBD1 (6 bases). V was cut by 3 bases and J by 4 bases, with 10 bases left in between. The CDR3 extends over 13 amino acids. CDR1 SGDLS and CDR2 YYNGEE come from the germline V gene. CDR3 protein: CASSAQGLYGYTF. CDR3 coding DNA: TGTGCCAGCAGCGCACAGGGTCTCTATGGCTACACCTTC.

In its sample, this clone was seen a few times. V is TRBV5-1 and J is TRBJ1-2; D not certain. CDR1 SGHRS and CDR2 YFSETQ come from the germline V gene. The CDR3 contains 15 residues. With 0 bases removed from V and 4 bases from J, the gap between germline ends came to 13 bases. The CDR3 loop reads CASSLEGAGPYGYTF. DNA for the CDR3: TGCGCCAGCAGCTTGGAAGGAGCCGGTCCCTATGGCTACACCTTC.

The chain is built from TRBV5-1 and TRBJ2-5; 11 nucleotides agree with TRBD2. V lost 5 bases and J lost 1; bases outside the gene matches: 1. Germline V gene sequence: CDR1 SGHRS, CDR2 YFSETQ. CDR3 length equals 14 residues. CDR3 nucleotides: TGCGCCAGCAGGACTAGCGGGGTCCAAGAGACCCAGTACTTC. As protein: CASRTSGVQETQYF.

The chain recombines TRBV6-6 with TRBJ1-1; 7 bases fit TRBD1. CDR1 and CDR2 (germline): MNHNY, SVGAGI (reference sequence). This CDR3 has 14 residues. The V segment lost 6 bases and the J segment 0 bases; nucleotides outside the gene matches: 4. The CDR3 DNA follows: TGTGCCAGCAGCCGACAGGGCATGAACACTGAAGCTTTCTTT. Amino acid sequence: CASSRQGMNTEAFF.

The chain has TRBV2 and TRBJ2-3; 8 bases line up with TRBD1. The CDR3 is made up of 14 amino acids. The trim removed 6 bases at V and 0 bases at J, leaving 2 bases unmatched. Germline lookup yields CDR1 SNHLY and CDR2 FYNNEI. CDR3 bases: TGTGCCAGCAGGACAGGGGCTAGCACAGATACGCAGTATTTT. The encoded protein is CASRTGASTDTQYF.

As DNA, the CDR3 is TGCGCCAGCAGCTTTCCTAGCGGGAGGGCCGGTGCAGATACGCAGTATTTT. As protein: CASSFPSGRAGADTQYF. The chain joins TRBV5-1 to TRBJ2-3, with 12 bases fitting TRBD2. CDR1 and CDR2 from the germline V gene are SGHRS and YFSETQ. This CDR3 spans 17 amino acids. J lost 4 bases, V lost 2 bases, and 8 bases had no gene match.

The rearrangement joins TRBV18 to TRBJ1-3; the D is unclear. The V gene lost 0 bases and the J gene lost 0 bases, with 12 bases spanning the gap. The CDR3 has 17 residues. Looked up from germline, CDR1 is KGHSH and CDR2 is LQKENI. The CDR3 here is CASSPPLLGDSGNTIYF. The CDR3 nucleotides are TGTGCCAGCTCACCACCGTTACTAGGCGACTCTGGAAACACCATATATTTT.